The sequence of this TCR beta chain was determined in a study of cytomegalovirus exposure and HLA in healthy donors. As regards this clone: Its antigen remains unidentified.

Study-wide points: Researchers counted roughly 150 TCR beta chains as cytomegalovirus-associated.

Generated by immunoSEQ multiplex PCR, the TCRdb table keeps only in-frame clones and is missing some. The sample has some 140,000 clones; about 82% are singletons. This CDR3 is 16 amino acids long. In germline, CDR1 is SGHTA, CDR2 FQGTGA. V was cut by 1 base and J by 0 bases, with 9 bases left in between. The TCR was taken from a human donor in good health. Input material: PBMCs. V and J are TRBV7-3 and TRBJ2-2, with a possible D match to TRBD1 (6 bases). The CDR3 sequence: CASSLMDSSNTGELFF. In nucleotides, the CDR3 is TGTGCCAGCAGCTTAATGGACAGTTCGAACACCGGGGAGCTGTTTTTT. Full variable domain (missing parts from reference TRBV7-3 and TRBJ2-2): GAGVSQTPSNKVTEKGKYVELRCDPISGHTALYWYRQSLGQGPEFLIYFQGTGAADDSGLPNDRFFAVRPEGSVSTLKIQRTERGDSAVYLCASSLMDSSNTGELFFGEGSRLTVL.